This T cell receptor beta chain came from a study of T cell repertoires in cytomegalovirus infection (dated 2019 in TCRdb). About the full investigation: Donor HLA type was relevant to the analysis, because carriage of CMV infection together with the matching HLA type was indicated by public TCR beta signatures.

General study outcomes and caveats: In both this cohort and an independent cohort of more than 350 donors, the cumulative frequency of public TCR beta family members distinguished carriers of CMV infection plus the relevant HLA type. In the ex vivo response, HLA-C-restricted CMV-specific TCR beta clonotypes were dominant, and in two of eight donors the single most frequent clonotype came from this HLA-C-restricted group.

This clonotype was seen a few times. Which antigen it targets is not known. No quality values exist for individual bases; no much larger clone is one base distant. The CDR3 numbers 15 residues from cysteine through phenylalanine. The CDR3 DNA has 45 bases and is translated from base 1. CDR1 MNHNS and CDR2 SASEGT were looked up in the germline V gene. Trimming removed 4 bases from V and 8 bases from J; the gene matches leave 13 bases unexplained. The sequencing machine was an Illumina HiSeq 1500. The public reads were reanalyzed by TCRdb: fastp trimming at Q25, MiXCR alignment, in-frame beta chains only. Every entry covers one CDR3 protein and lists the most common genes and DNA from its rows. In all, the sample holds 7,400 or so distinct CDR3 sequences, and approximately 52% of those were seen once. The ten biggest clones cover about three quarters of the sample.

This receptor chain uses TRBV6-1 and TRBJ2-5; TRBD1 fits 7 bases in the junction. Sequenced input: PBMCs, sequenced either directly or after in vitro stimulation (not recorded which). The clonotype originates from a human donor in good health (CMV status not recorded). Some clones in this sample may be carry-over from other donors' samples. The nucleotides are TGTGCCAGCAGTGGAACAGGGGAACTTTCGGAAACCCAGTACTTC. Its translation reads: CASSGTGELSETQYF.